A single sample is the source of the 27 T cell receptor beta chains below, sequenced in a study of molecular identifiers for immune sequencing clone quantification. Each CDR3 protein is one row after TCRdb ran MiXCR on the PCR reads. The sample includes about 320,000 distinct CDR3 sequences, roughly a fifth of them seen just once. The sample comprised naive CD8+ T cells from blood, with Jurkat cell RNA spiked in. Specified subset: FACS-sorted CD8+CD4-CCR7+CD45RA+ naive T cells. Receptors were obtained from a human donor in good health. Some libraries in this study had Jurkat cell RNA spiked in.

This clonotype has only a few counts. The rearrangement uses TRBV2 and TRBJ2-1; TRBD1 or TRBD2 may be the D gene (6 bases each). V lost 9 bases, J lost 5 bases, and 14 bases lay in between. This CDR3 has 13 residues. Germline V CDR1 and CDR2: SNHLY, FYNNEI. In DNA, the CDR3 is TGTGCCAGAGGGGGGCAACCTAACAATGAGCAGTTCTTC. It specifies CARGGQPNNEQFF.

In the case of this clonotype: Given a much more abundant clone one base away, this may be a read error. The chain links TRBV4-1 to TRBJ1-2; D gene unclear. The CDR3 is 15 amino acids. Germline CDR1 is MGHRA and CDR2 is YSYEKL. The CDR3 nucleotides are TGCCCCAGCAGCCAAGATGGGCAAACTAACTATGGCTACACCTTC. Its translation is CPSSQDGQTNYGYTF.

A word on this clonotype: This may arise from a read error, as a much more abundant clone is one base away. Given the absence of the conserved phenylalanine or tryptophan at the CDR3 end, a read error is likely. The gene calls are TRBV4-1 and TRBJ1-5; possible D gene TRBD1, 6 bases. The germline V gene has CDR1 MGHRA and CDR2 YSYEKL. Trimming took 3 bases from V and 4 from J, leaving 13 bases between them. The CDR3 runs 15 residues. This chain's CDR3 is CASSHVSGVNQPQHL. The CDR3 nucleotides are TGCGCCAGCAGCCACGTTTCAGGGGTTAATCAGCCCCAGCATCTT.

This clonotype has at least ten counts. The CDR3 DNA follows: TGTGCCAGCAGTTTCGGACGTGCCGTGGTTGCAGATACGCAGTATTTT. It yields the protein CASSFGRAVVADTQYF. V and J are TRBV28 and TRBJ2-3; D remains ambiguous. Germline CDR1 and CDR2: MDHEN and SYDVKM. This CDR3 region has 16 residues. Trimming shortened V by 3 bases and J by 4 bases, and 17 bases separated the two germline ends.

This clonotype was observed at least ten times. The chain recombines TRBV7-9 with TRBJ2-3, with 8 bases identical to TRBD1. V lost 3 bases, J lost 5 bases, and 7 bases stayed unmatched. Germline V gene lookup returns CDR1 SEHNR and CDR2 FQNEAQ (reference sequence). CDR3 length: 15 residues. CDR3 nucleotide sequence: TGTGCCAGCAGCTTTCAAACAGGGGGAAGAGATACGCAGTATTTT. It specifies CASSFQTGGRDTQYF. Filled out from reference TRBV7-9 and TRBJ2-3, the complete variable domain reads DTGVSQNPRHKITKRGQNVTFRCDPISEHNRLYWYRQTLGQGPEFLTYFQNEAQLEKSRLLSDRFSAERPKGSFSTLEIQRTEQGDSAMYLCASSFQTGGRDTQYFGPGTRLTVL.

This clonotype was detected ten times or more. The V gene is TRBV7-9, the J gene TRBJ2-4, with D tentatively TRBD1 (6 bases). Trimming removed 4 bases at V and 0 bases at J, with 16 bases between. The CDR3 spans 17 residues. Per germline, CDR1 SEHNR and CDR2 FQNEAQ (reference sequence). CDR3 nucleotide sequence: TGTGCCAGCAGCTGGGGAGAGACAGGACTAGCCAAAAACATTCAGTACTTC. Translating gives CASSWGETGLAKNIQYF. The entire variable domain, with the rest obtained from reference TRBV7-9 and TRBJ2-4, is as follows: DTGVSQNPRHKITKRGQNVTFRCDPISEHNRLYWYRQTLGQGPEFLTYFQNEAQLEKSRLLSDRFSAERPKGSFSTLEIQRTEQGDSAMYLCASSWGETGLAKNIQYFGAGTRLSVL.

This clonotype was seen a handful of times. V usage is TRBV19 and J usage is TRBJ2-2, with D unresolved. From germline, CDR1 is LNHDA and CDR2 SQIVND (reference sequence). This CDR3 has 14 amino acids. Trimming stripped 0 bases from V and 3 bases from J, with 5 bases between. This chain's CDR3 is CASSIDLDTGELFF. The DNA for the CDR3 is TGTGCCAGTAGTATAGATTTAGACACCGGGGAGCTGTTTTTT.

Note on this clonotype: Being one base from a much bigger clone, this may be a read error. The V call is TRBV12-3 or TRBV12-4, the J call TRBJ2-2; 10 bases are shared with TRBD2. The CDR3 runs to 17 residues. CDR3 coding DNA: TGTGCCAGCAGTCCCGGCGGACTAGCGGTGAACACCGGGGAGCTGGTTTTT. Protein sequence: CASSPGGLAVNTGELVF.

This clonotype was seen repeatedly, ten times or more. The chain recombines TRBV28 with TRBJ1-1; D not certain. Germline V gene data show CDR1 as MDHEN and CDR2 as SYDVKM. The CDR3 is 14 amino acids. V was shortened by 6 bases and J by 1 base, with 12 bases between the two germline ends. CDR3 amino acids: CASSPITENTEAFF. The CDR3, as DNA: TGTGCCAGCAGCCCGATTACAGAGAACACTGAAGCTTTCTTT.

This clonotype was counted many times. The chain has TRBV30 and TRBJ1-1; D is undetermined. V shed 2 bases and J shed 2 bases, with 21 bases lying between them. The CDR3 has 17 amino acids. From germline, CDR1 is GTSNPN and CDR2 SVGIG (reference sequence). The CDR3 DNA reads TGTGCCTGGAGTTCCAATCCGGCCTATACATTCAACACTGAAGCTTTCTTT. It codes for CAWSSNPAYTFNTEAFF.

The rearrangement links TRBV11-1 to TRBJ1-4, with D uncertain. The CDR3 consists of 14 residues. Trimming pared 5 bases from V and 0 bases from J, leaving 7 bases between. Germline CDR1 SGHAT, CDR2 FQDESV (reference sequence). CDR3 region: CASSPGATNEKLFF. The CDR3 region has the DNA TGTGCCAGCAGCCCGGGTGCAACTAATGAAAAACTGTTTTTT.

This clonotype came up many times. The chain has TRBV24-1 and TRBJ2-2, with 9 positions matching TRBD2. The CDR3 totals 16 residues. The germline V gene has CDR1 KGHDR and CDR2 SFDVKD. J lost 6 bases, V lost 3 bases, and 7 bases had no gene match. In nucleotides, the CDR3 is TGTGCCACCAGTGATCTCGGCGGGAGGGCCGCCGGGGAGCTGTTTTTT. Amino acids: CATSDLGGRAAGELFF.

This clonotype was observed a few times. V usage is TRBV7-9 and J usage is TRBJ2-3, with D tentatively TRBD1 (5 bases). The CDR3 contains 17 residues. The V end was cut by 4 bases, the J end by 0 bases, with 17 bases between. Looked up from germline, CDR1 is SEHNR and CDR2 is FQNEAQ (reference sequence). This chain's CDR3 is CASSSNTGHSSTDTQYF. CDR3 nucleotides: TGTGCCAGCAGCTCCAATACAGGACACTCTAGCACAGATACGCAGTATTTT.

In this sample, this clonotype turned up many times. V is TRBV5-5 and J is TRBJ1-1; D is ambiguous. CDR1 SGHKS and CDR2 YYEKEE come from the germline V gene (reference sequence). This CDR3 comprises 17 residues. The V end was cut by 3 bases, the J end by 0 bases, with 18 bases between. This CDR3 is CASSSGGEVPMNTEAFF. In nucleotides, the CDR3 is TGTGCCAGCAGCTCTGGCGGGGAGGTCCCCATGAACACTGAAGCTTTCTTT. Filled out from reference TRBV5-5 and TRBJ1-1, the complete variable domain reads DAGVTQSPTHLIKTRGQQVTLRCSPISGHKSVSWYQQVLGQGPQFIFQYYEKEERGRGNFPDRFSARQFPNYSSELNVNALLLGDSALYLCASSSGGEVPMNTEAFFGQGTRLTVV.

This clonotype showed up many times. The V gene is TRBV5-1, the J gene TRBJ2-5; 8 bases line up with TRBD1. V dropped 5 bases and J dropped 5; count of bases not matched to a gene: 8. Germline V gene data show CDR1 as SGHRS and CDR2 as YFSETQ. CDR3 length: 14 amino acids. CDR3 sequence: CASRDDRGWETQYF. The CDR3 DNA is TGCGCCAGCAGAGACGACAGGGGCTGGGAGACCCAGTACTTC.

This clonotype was counted at least ten times. The rearrangement joins TRBV13 to TRBJ2-2; the D gene is possibly TRBD1 (6 bases). CDR3 size: 14 residues. From germline, CDR1 is PRHDT and CDR2 FYEKMQ (reference sequence). Trimming took off 5 bases at V and 5 bases at J, with 12 bases between the two ends. The CDR3 DNA reads TGTGCCAGCAGCGAGACAGGAAAGACCGGGGAGCTGTTTTTT. This translates into CASSETGKTGELFF.

The gene calls are TRBV5-6 and TRBJ2-7; TRBD2 matches 10 bases. Germline trimming cut 3 bases from V and 2 bases from J; bases unmatched to any gene: 14. Germline V gene lookup returns CDR1 SGHDT and CDR2 YYEEEE. The CDR3 spans 18 residues. CDR3 region: CASSSMIFPSGGPYEQYF. In DNA form, the CDR3 reads TGTGCCAGCAGCTCCATGATTTTCCCTAGCGGGGGCCCCTACGAGCAGTACTTC.

This chain uses TRBV4-1 with TRBJ1-2, with D unclear. The CDR3 is made up of 17 amino acids. The V gene's germline CDR1 is MGHRA and CDR2 YSYEKL. Trimming pared 1 base from V and 5 bases from J, leaving 20 bases between. Here the CDR3 reads CASSQVPTGPAGYGYTF. CDR3 DNA: TGCGCCAGCAGCCAAGTCCCGACCGGACCCGCCGGTTATGGCTACACCTTC.

This clonotype was detected ten times or more. V and J are TRBV27 and TRBJ2-1; tentatively, D is TRBD1 (6 bases). The CDR3 consists of 13 residues. CDR1 is MNHEY, CDR2 SMNVEV, per germline (reference sequence). V dropped 7 bases and J dropped 5 bases, with 12 bases sitting between them. This chain's CDR3 is CASMQGFHNEQFF. CDR3 DNA: TGTGCCAGCATGCAGGGGTTCCACAATGAGCAGTTCTTC.

This clonotype came up once. The chain recombines TRBV11-2 with TRBJ2-1, with D perhaps TRBD1 (7 bases). V lost 4 bases and J lost 10, with 23 bases in between. CDR3 length equals 16 residues. CDR1 and CDR2 from the germline V gene are SGHAT and FQNNGV. The CDR3: CASSSLRGVAGDEQFF. The CDR3 nucleotides are TGTGCCAGCAGCTCGCTCAGGGGGGTGGCTGGAGACGAGCAGTTCTTC.

The sample holds a few counts of this clonotype. The J gene is TRBJ2-3, the V gene TRBV2; D might be TRBD2 (7 bases). CDR1 SNHLY and CDR2 FYNNEI come from the germline V gene. The CDR3 spans 16 residues. The germline V and J ends were trimmed by 7 bases and 0 bases, with 17 bases remaining between them. The CDR3, as DNA: TGTGCCAGCACGGAGGGGGGGCGAACTAGCACAGATACGCAGTATTTT. Amino acids: CASTEGGRTSTDTQYF.

This clonotype was observed at least ten times. The rearrangement links TRBV28 to TRBJ2-6; 8 nucleotides line up with TRBD1. V lost 3 bases and J lost 4; bases outside the gene matches: 5. CDR1 and CDR2 (germline): MDHEN, SYDVKM. CDR3 length: 16 residues. This CDR3 is CASSFRGREGANVLTF. The CDR3 DNA sequence: TGTGCCAGCAGTTTCAGGGGGCGGGAAGGGGCCAACGTCCTGACTTTC.

This clonotype was counted between two and nine times. The gene calls are TRBV7-8 and TRBJ2-1; TRBD2 aligns across 9 bases. With V trimmed by 5 bases and J by 9 bases, 17 bases remained unmatched. Germline loops: CDR1 SGHVS, CDR2 FQNEAQ. This CDR3 is built from 17 residues. CDR3 nucleotide sequence: TGTGCCAGCAGCCCCCCGGGCGTAGGCGGGGGGGGATCTGAGCAGTTCTTC. Translation: CASSPPGVGGGGSEQFF.

About this clonotype itself: Germline is not matched at one junction end, which may reflect a read error. This rearrangement joins TRBV12-3 or TRBV12-4 to TRBJ2-3; the D is unclear. The CDR3 is 12 amino acids. The DNA of the CDR3 is TGTGTCAGCAGTTTCATTCCAGATACGCAGTATTTT. Encoded protein: CVSSFIPDTQYF.

This clonotype has at least ten counts. V is TRBV7-9 and J is TRBJ1-1; D not resolved. The CDR3 totals 15 residues. The germline gives CDR1 SEHNR, CDR2 FQNEAQ (reference sequence). The V gene lost 5 bases and the J gene lost 2 bases, with 15 bases spanning the gap. DNA of the CDR3: TGTGCCAGCAGCCCCCCCGTTGTTATAAACACTGAAGCTTTCTTT. Amino acids: CASSPPVVINTEAFF.

This clonotype was seen ten or more times. The rearrangement uses TRBV30 and TRBJ1-1; D unresolved. CDR3 size: 13 residues. Trimming removed 6 bases at V and 0 bases at J, with 11 bases between. The germline V gene has CDR1 GTSNPN and CDR2 SVGIG (reference sequence). The CDR3: CACIDRLNTEAFF. The CDR3 DNA sequence: TGTGCCTGTATCGACCGTTTGAACACTGAAGCTTTCTTT.

This clonotype occurred many times. Written as DNA, the CDR3 is TGCAGCGTTGAACTGGCAGGGTCCACCGGGGAGCTGTTTTTT. It specifies CSVELAGSTGELFF. J is TRBJ2-2 and V is TRBV29-1, with D perhaps TRBD1 (5 bases). The CDR3 consists of 14 residues. Trimming cost V 2 bases and J 4 bases, with 11 bases left between them. Germline lookup yields CDR1 SQVTM and CDR2 ANQGSEA.